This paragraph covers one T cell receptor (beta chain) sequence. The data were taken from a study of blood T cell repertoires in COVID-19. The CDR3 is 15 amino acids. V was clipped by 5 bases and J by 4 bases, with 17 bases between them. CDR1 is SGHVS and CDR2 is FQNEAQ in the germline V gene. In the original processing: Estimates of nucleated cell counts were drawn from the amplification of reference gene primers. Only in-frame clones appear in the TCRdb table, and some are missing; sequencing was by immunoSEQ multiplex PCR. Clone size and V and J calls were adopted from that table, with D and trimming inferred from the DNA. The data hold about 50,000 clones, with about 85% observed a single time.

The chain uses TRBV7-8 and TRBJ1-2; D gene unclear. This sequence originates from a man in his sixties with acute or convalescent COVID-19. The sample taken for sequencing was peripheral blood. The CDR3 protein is CASSPSTENIYGYTF. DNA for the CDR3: TGTGCCAGCAGCCCGTCCACAGAGAATATCTATGGCTACACCTTC.